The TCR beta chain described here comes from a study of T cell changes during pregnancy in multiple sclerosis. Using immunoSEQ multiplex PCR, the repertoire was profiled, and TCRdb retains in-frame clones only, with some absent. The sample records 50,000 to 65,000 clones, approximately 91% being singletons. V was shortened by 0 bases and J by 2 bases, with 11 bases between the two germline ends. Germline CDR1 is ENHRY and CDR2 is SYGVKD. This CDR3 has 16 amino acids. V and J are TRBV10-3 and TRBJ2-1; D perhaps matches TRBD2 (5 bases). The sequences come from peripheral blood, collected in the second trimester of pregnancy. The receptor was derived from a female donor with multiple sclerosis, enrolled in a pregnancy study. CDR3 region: CAISESDPGTYNEQFF. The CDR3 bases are TGTGCCATCAGTGAGTCGGACCCCGGGACCTACAATGAGCAGTTCTTC.